Each of the 15 T cell receptor beta chains below was sequenced from the same sample in a study of shared clonotypes between healthy human individuals. Assay used: immunoSEQ multiplex PCR; TCRdb lists only in-frame clones, some missing. The table has about 2.3 million clones, roughly 90% seen once. The sample taken for sequencing was naive CD4+ T cells from PBMCs. As to subset: CD45RA+ positively selected. The source of these receptors is a man younger than 35 in good health. Some clones in this sample may be carry-over from other donors' samples.

The chain has TRBV28 and TRBJ2-4; 9 bases line up with TRBD1. The CDR3 has 14 amino acids. Unmatched junction bases numbered 7, after V lost 1 base and J lost 12 bases. Germline CDR1 MDHEN, CDR2 SYDVKM. The CDR3 sequence: CASSLSGDRASQYF. As DNA, the CDR3 is TGTGCCAGCAGTTTATCGGGGGACAGGGCCAGTCAGTACTTC.

This sequence joins TRBV4-1 and TRBJ1-1; maybe TRBD1 (5 bases). This CDR3 comprises 17 residues. The V gene's germline CDR1 is MGHRA and CDR2 YSYEKL. The germline V and J ends were trimmed by 4 bases and 0 bases, with 18 bases remaining between them. The CDR3 nucleotides read TGCGCCAGCAGCCCAAGAGGCGGGGCGGGGATGAACACTGAAGCTTTCTTT. It encodes CASSPRGGAGMNTEAFF.

The chain couples TRBV7-9 to TRBJ2-2; a weak D match, TRBD1 (6 bases). The CDR3 totals 14 residues. Looked up from germline, CDR1 is SEHNR and CDR2 is FQNEAQ (reference sequence). Trimming removed 5 bases at V and 6 bases at J, with 13 bases between. CDR3 amino acids: CASSAFQGSGELFF. CDR3 nucleotides: TGTGCCAGCAGCGCTTTCCAGGGGTCCGGGGAGCTGTTTTTT. Using reference TRBV7-9 and TRBJ2-2 for the parts outside the CDR3, the full variable domain is DTGVSQNPRHKITKRGQNVTFRCDPISEHNRLYWYRQTLGQGPEFLTYFQNEAQLEKSRLLSDRFSAERPKGSFSTLEIQRTEQGDSAMYLCASSAFQGSGELFFGEGSRLTVL.

This chain uses TRBV10-3 with TRBJ2-7; TRBD2 might be the D (5 bases). The CDR3 spans 15 residues. V was clipped by 4 bases and J by 2 bases, with 15 bases between them. The germline CDR1 and CDR2 sequences are ENHRY and SYGVKD. In nucleotides, the CDR3 is TGTGCCATCAGTGGGCGGCTAGCTGGTACCTACGAGCAGTACTTC. Its translation is CAISGRLAGTYEQYF.

This clone was observed once. This chain connects TRBV11-2 to TRBJ1-2; TRBD1 aligns across 9 bases. CDR1 and CDR2 (germline): SGHAT, FQNNGV. CDR3 length: 15 amino acids. The V segment lost 5 bases and the J segment 4 bases; nucleotides outside the gene matches: 8. CDR3 protein: CASSVGQGRAYGYTF. CDR3 coding DNA: TGTGCCAGCAGCGTGGGACAGGGCCGGGCCTATGGCTACACCTTC. The entire variable domain, with the rest obtained from reference TRBV11-2 and TRBJ1-2, is as follows: EAGVAQSPRYKIIEKRQSVAFWCNPISGHATLYWYQQILGQGPKLLIQFQNNGVVDDSQLPKDRFSAERLKGVDSTLKIQPAKLEDSAVYLCASSVGQGRAYGYTFGSGTRLTVV.

A single count supports this clone. The rearrangement joins TRBV10-3 to TRBJ1-1, with TRBD1 identical over 7 bases. The J segment lost 10 bases and the V segment lost 1 base, leaving 3 bases of the junction unmatched. The CDR3 has 12 amino acids. Germline lookup yields CDR1 ENHRY and CDR2 SYGVKD. As DNA, the CDR3 is TGTGCCATCAGTGAGTTGCCAGGGGGAGCTTTCTTT. It is translated as CAISELPGGAFF.

V is TRBV5-1 and J is TRBJ2-5; D might be TRBD2 (6 bases). This CDR3 spans 13 amino acids. Trimming took off 1 base at V and 4 bases at J, with 8 bases between the two ends. The germline V gene encodes CDR1 SGHRS and CDR2 YFSETQ. The CDR3 sequence is CASSLWEAETQYF. CDR3 nucleotides: TGCGCCAGCAGCTTGTGGGAGGCAGAGACCCAGTACTTC.

The chain carries TRBV4-1 and TRBJ2-3, with D possibly TRBD2 on 7 matching bases. Germline loops: CDR1 MGHRA, CDR2 YSYEKL. Trimming took off 1 base at V and 2 bases at J, with 16 bases between the two ends. This CDR3 spans 17 amino acids. The CDR3 sequence is CASSQVGAGAFTDTQYF. For the CDR3, the DNA is TGCGCCAGCAGCCAAGTGGGGGCGGGAGCGTTCACAGATACGCAGTATTTT.

The V call is TRBV11-2, the J call TRBJ2-7, with a possible D match to TRBD2 (6 bases). Trimming shortened V by 4 bases and J by 3 bases, and 22 bases separated the two germline ends. The CDR3 extends over 17 amino acids. Germline lookup yields CDR1 SGHAT and CDR2 FQNNGV. The CDR3 here is CASSSPVAVGTYYEQYF. CDR3 nucleotides: TGTGCCAGCAGCTCCCCTGTAGCGGTGGGGACCTACTACGAGCAGTACTTC. Complete variable domain (other parts from reference TRBV11-2 and TRBJ2-7): EAGVAQSPRYKIIEKRQSVAFWCNPISGHATLYWYQQILGQGPKLLIQFQNNGVVDDSQLPKDRFSAERLKGVDSTLKIQPAKLEDSAVYLCASSSPVAVGTYYEQYFGPGTRLTVT.

The chain has TRBV30 and TRBJ1-1; D is undetermined. The germline V and J ends were trimmed by 3 bases and 1 base, with 12 bases remaining between them. Germline V lookup: CDR1 GTSNPN, CDR2 SVGIG (reference sequence). This CDR3 has 14 amino acids. The CDR3 DNA reads as TGTGCCTGGAGAGCCCGACGTGGGAACACTGAAGCTTTCTTT. This codes for CAWRARRGNTEAFF.

The genes are TRBV2 and TRBJ2-2; 8 nucleotides line up with TRBD1. V was pared by 0 bases and J by 1 base, with 4 bases of the junction left unmatched. The CDR3 loop spans 17 amino acids. Per germline, CDR1 SNHLY and CDR2 FYNNEI. This CDR3 is CASSEASTGGNTGELFF. In DNA form, the CDR3 reads TGTGCCAGCAGTGAAGCCTCAACAGGGGGGAACACCGGGGAGCTGTTTTTT. The full variable domain, rest sourced from reference TRBV2 and TRBJ2-2, is EPEVTQTPSHQVTQMGQEVILRCVPISNHLYFYWYRQILGQKVEFLVSFYNNEISEKSEIFDDQFSVERPDGSNFTLKIRSTKLEDSAMYFCASSEASTGGNTGELFFGEGSRLTVL.

The rearrangement links TRBV30 to TRBJ2-6, with TRBD2 as a possible D gene (6 bases). V lost 2 bases and J 0 bases, leaving 20 bases between the germline ends. The CDR3 has 19 amino acids. Germline-derived CDR1 and CDR2 are GTSNPN and SVGIG (reference sequence). CDR3 loop: CAWSPTEGRLYSGANVLTF. DNA for the CDR3: TGTGCCTGGAGTCCTACGGAGGGACGCCTTTACTCTGGGGCCAACGTCCTGACTTTC.

The J gene is TRBJ1-2, the V gene TRBV27; D might be TRBD1 (6 bases). The ends were cut back, 6 bases at V and 4 bases at J, with 24 bases in the middle. CDR3 size: 17 residues. Germline CDR1 MNHEY, CDR2 SMNVEV (reference sequence). For the CDR3, the DNA is TGTGCCAGCAGCCCCGAGGGGGGTCCGCCCGCTTCCTATGGCTACACCTTC. Translating it yields CASSPEGGPPASYGYTF.

V is TRBV29-1 and J is TRBJ2-1; 8 nucleotides match TRBD1. The junction had 11 bases not matched to a gene; V was cut back by 4 bases and J by 9 bases. Germline CDR1 is SQVTM and CDR2 is ANQGSEA. The CDR3 consists of 14 residues. Here the CDR3 DNA reads TGCAGCGTTGCCCCGGACAGGGCAATCGGTGAGCAGTTCTTC. This sequence encodes CSVAPDRAIGEQFF.

The rearrangement links TRBV7-9 to TRBJ1-2; 7 bases line up with TRBD1. Germline V gene lookup returns CDR1 SEHNR and CDR2 FQNEAQ (reference sequence). The CDR3 is 15 amino acids. Germline trimming cut 5 bases from V and 2 bases from J; bases unmatched to any gene: 8. The DNA of the CDR3 is TGTGCCAGCAGCGCCGGACAGGATCGGAACTATGGCTACACCTTC. Its protein is CASSAGQDRNYGYTF.